This is a list of T cell receptor beta chains from one sample in a study of T cell responses to AZD1222 COVID-19 vaccine. TCRdb's table, derived via immunoSEQ multiplex PCR, lists solely in-frame clones and lacks some. The sample lists 200,000 or so clones, about 92% occurring once. The material sequenced was peripheral blood, taken on day 0 of AZD1222 vaccination. These receptors were taken from an adult in good health. Each CDR3 is given with its conserved first and last residue. D genes are given only for firm matches. Only part of the rows carry a size: once, few, many, or a class if the clone is expanded.

j_call: TRBJ1-1; clone_size: -; v_call: TRBV6-5; d_call: -; cdr3_aa: CASSRGLGTEAFF; cdr3_nt: TGTGCCAGCAGTCGAGGCCTGGGGACTGAAGCTTTCTTT
j_call: TRBJ2-5; clone_size: -; v_call: TRBV3-1/TRBV3-2; d_call: -; cdr3_aa: CASRDSQVYETQYF; cdr3_nt: TGTGCCAGCAGGGACAGTCAAGTGTACGAGACCCAGTACTTC
j_call: TRBJ1-4; clone_size: -; v_call: TRBV28; d_call: TRBD1; cdr3_aa: CASSFILDREREKLFF; cdr3_nt: TGTGCCAGCAGTTTTATTCTGGACAGGGAGCGAGAAAAACTGTTTTTT
j_call: TRBJ1-2; clone_size: once; v_call: TRBV9; d_call: TRBD1; cdr3_aa: CASSVLGGQGAYGYTF; cdr3_nt: TGTGCCAGCAGCGTACTAGGAGGACAGGGGGCTTATGGCTACACCTTC
j_call: TRBJ2-5; clone_size: few; v_call: TRBV19; d_call: TRBD2; cdr3_aa: CASSRGTSGRQETQYF; cdr3_nt: TGTGCCAGTAGTAGGGGGACTAGCGGACGCCAAGAGACCCAGTACTTC
j_call: TRBJ1-2; clone_size: -; v_call: TRBV19; d_call: -; cdr3_aa: CASQPEGRFNYGYTF; cdr3_nt: TGTGCCAGTCAACCTGAGGGACGCTTTAACTATGGCTACACCTTC
j_call: TRBJ1-2; clone_size: -; v_call: TRBV4-1; d_call: TRBD1; cdr3_aa: CASSQYTGTGAPGYTF; cdr3_nt: TGCGCCAGCAGCCAATACACCGGGACAGGGGCCCCCGGCTACACCTTC
j_call: TRBJ1-1; clone_size: -; v_call: TRBV12-3/TRBV12-4; d_call: TRBD1; cdr3_aa: CASRQGAGTEAFF; cdr3_nt: TGTGCCAGCCGACAGGGGGCTGGAACTGAAGCTTTCTTT
j_call: TRBJ2-7; clone_size: -; v_call: TRBV29-1; d_call: -; cdr3_aa: CSVEDQGSEQYF; cdr3_nt: TGCAGCGTTGAAGATCAAGGGAGCGAGCAGTACTTC
j_call: TRBJ1-3; clone_size: few; v_call: TRBV9; d_call: TRBD1; cdr3_aa: CASSGTGGGNTIYF; cdr3_nt: TGTGCCAGCAGCGGGACAGGGGGTGGAAACACCATATATTTT
j_call: TRBJ1-1; clone_size: -; v_call: TRBV15; d_call: -; cdr3_aa: CATSGNREQAEAFF; cdr3_nt: TGTGCCACCAGCGGGAACAGAGAACAAGCTGAAGCTTTCTTT
j_call: TRBJ1-4; clone_size: -; v_call: TRBV28; d_call: TRBD1; cdr3_aa: CASSPGTGRRKLFF; cdr3_nt: TGTGCCAGCAGTCCCGGGACAGGGCGTAGAAAACTGTTTTTT
j_call: TRBJ2-1; clone_size: once; v_call: TRBV2; d_call: TRBD2; cdr3_aa: CASRAGRTSTSGEMGQFF; cdr3_nt: TGTGCCAGCAGGGCAGGGCGTACCAGTACTAGCGGAGAAATGGGGCAGTTCTTC
j_call: TRBJ1-4; clone_size: -; v_call: TRBV7-9; d_call: -; cdr3_aa: CASSLGLGRGDEKLFF; cdr3_nt: TGTGCCAGCAGCTTAGGCTTGGGCAGGGGAGATGAAAAACTGTTTTTT
j_call: TRBJ1-3; clone_size: -; v_call: TRBV6-1; d_call: -; cdr3_aa: CASSELGDRNTIYF; cdr3_nt: TGTGCCAGCAGTGAATTGGGGGATCGAAACACCATATATTTT
j_call: TRBJ1-3; clone_size: -; v_call: TRBV3-1/TRBV3-2; d_call: -; cdr3_aa: CASSPGGGNTIYF; cdr3_nt: TGTGCCAGCAGCCCGGGCGGGGGAAACACCATATATTTT
j_call: TRBJ1-5; clone_size: -; v_call: TRBV4-2; d_call: -; cdr3_aa: CASSQEDSGGQPQHF; cdr3_nt: TGTGCCAGCAGCCAAGAGGACAGTGGGGGGCAGCCCCAGCATTTT
j_call: TRBJ2-7; clone_size: -; v_call: TRBV5-1; d_call: -; cdr3_aa: CASSVIGQPYSYEQYF; cdr3_nt: TGCGCCAGCAGCGTAATAGGACAGCCATACTCCTACGAGCAGTACTTC
j_call: TRBJ2-5; clone_size: -; v_call: TRBV4-1; d_call: -; cdr3_aa: CASSPPGSETQYF; cdr3_nt: TGCGCCAGCAGCCCCCCCGGGTCGGAGACCCAGTACTTC
j_call: TRBJ2-1; clone_size: -; v_call: TRBV5-4; d_call: -; cdr3_aa: CASSLDGSSYNEQFF; cdr3_nt: TGTGCCAGCAGCTTAGACGGAAGCTCCTACAATGAGCAGTTCTTC
j_call: TRBJ1-1; clone_size: -; v_call: TRBV12-3/TRBV12-4; d_call: -; cdr3_aa: CASSYKGDTEAFF; cdr3_nt: TGTGCCAGCAGTTACAAGGGGGACACTGAAGCTTTCTTT
j_call: TRBJ1-2; clone_size: -; v_call: TRBV18; d_call: -; cdr3_aa: CASSPPIESDGYTF; cdr3_nt: TGTGCCAGCTCACCACCAATTGAATCCGACGGCTACACCTTC
j_call: TRBJ2-1; clone_size: once; v_call: TRBV19; d_call: TRBD2; cdr3_aa: CASSPPYLAGVNEQFF; cdr3_nt: TGTGCCAGTAGTCCCCCCTACCTAGCGGGAGTAAATGAGCAGTTCTTC
j_call: TRBJ1-2; clone_size: few; v_call: TRBV18; d_call: -; cdr3_aa: CASSPSYGYTF; cdr3_nt: TGTGCCAGCTCACCATCCTATGGCTACACCTTC
j_call: TRBJ1-1; clone_size: -; v_call: TRBV7-9; d_call: -; cdr3_aa: CASSPWTAEAFF; cdr3_nt: TGTGCCAGCAGCCCTTGGACAGCTGAAGCTTTCTTT
j_call: TRBJ2-7; clone_size: -; v_call: TRBV9; d_call: TRBD1; cdr3_aa: CASSVGTGGTYEQYF; cdr3_nt: TGTGCCAGCAGCGTAGGGACAGGGGGGACCTACGAGCAGTACTTC
j_call: TRBJ1-5; clone_size: -; v_call: TRBV19; d_call: -; cdr3_aa: CASNSDGDTKPQHF; cdr3_nt: TGTGCCAGTAACTCCGATGGGGACACCAAGCCCCAGCATTTT
j_call: TRBJ1-6; clone_size: -; v_call: TRBV30; d_call: -; cdr3_aa: CATGGSPGLNSPLHF; cdr3_nt: TGTGCCACCGGCGGGTCTCCAGGTCTCAATTCACCCCTCCACTTT
j_call: TRBJ2-1; clone_size: -; v_call: TRBV13; d_call: TRBD2; cdr3_aa: CASSSRQREGLGSYNEQFF; cdr3_nt: TGTGCCAGCAGCTCCCGACAGCGGGAGGGCCTCGGCTCCTACAATGAGCAGTTCTTC
j_call: TRBJ2-1; clone_size: -; v_call: TRBV7-9; d_call: -; cdr3_aa: CASIAQVPYNEQFF; cdr3_nt: TGTGCCAGCATCGCACAAGTCCCTTACAATGAGCAGTTCTTC
j_call: TRBJ1-2; clone_size: -; v_call: TRBV24-1; d_call: -; cdr3_aa: CATSDFSGTSYTF; cdr3_nt: TGTGCCACCAGTGATTTTTCGGGGACAAGCTACACCTTC
j_call: TRBJ1-5; clone_size: once; v_call: TRBV28; d_call: -; cdr3_aa: CASGGIEPQHF; cdr3_nt: TGTGCCAGCGGAGGGATTGAGCCCCAGCATTTT
j_call: TRBJ2-7; clone_size: -; v_call: TRBV5-6; d_call: TRBD1; cdr3_aa: CASSFVGTGLYEQYF; cdr3_nt: TGTGCCAGCAGCTTCGTAGGGACAGGGCTCTACGAGCAGTACTTC
j_call: TRBJ1-2; clone_size: once; v_call: TRBV6-5; d_call: -; cdr3_aa: CASTPVSQANYGYTF; cdr3_nt: TGTGCCAGCACCCCAGTTAGCCAAGCTAACTATGGCTACACCTTC
j_call: TRBJ2-7; clone_size: -; v_call: TRBV2; d_call: -; cdr3_aa: CASTGLVGVGYEQYF; cdr3_nt: TGTGCCAGCACTGGGTTGGTGGGAGTCGGATACGAGCAGTACTTC
j_call: TRBJ1-1; clone_size: -; v_call: TRBV12-3/TRBV12-4; d_call: -; cdr3_aa: CASSPTEAFF; cdr3_nt: TGTGCCAGCAGTCCGACTGAAGCTTTCTTT
j_call: TRBJ2-5; clone_size: -; v_call: TRBV6-5; d_call: TRBD2; cdr3_aa: CASNLAGRQETQYF; cdr3_nt: TGTGCCAGCAACCTAGCGGGGCGACAAGAGACCCAGTACTTC
j_call: TRBJ1-1; clone_size: -; v_call: TRBV5-4; d_call: -; cdr3_aa: CASSLYTEAFF; cdr3_nt: TGTGCCAGCAGCTTATATACTGAAGCTTTCTTT
j_call: TRBJ1-1; clone_size: -; v_call: TRBV7-8; d_call: -; cdr3_aa: CASSWGLDRLNTEAFF; cdr3_nt: TGTGCCAGCAGCTGGGGCCTAGATCGGCTAAACACTGAAGCTTTCTTT
j_call: TRBJ2-1; clone_size: -; v_call: TRBV3-1/TRBV3-2; d_call: -; cdr3_aa: CASSSGLKQFF; cdr3_nt: TGTGCCAGCAGCTCCGGACTGAAGCAGTTCTTC
j_call: TRBJ1-2; clone_size: -; v_call: TRBV27; d_call: TRBD1; cdr3_aa: CASSLSTGVSPSGYTF; cdr3_nt: TGTGCCAGCAGTTTATCGACAGGGGTATCCCCAAGTGGCTACACCTTC
j_call: TRBJ1-1; clone_size: -; v_call: TRBV28; d_call: -; cdr3_aa: CASSASQEVDTEAFF; cdr3_nt: TGTGCCAGCAGTGCAAGTCAGGAGGTGGACACTGAAGCTTTCTTT
j_call: TRBJ2-7; clone_size: -; v_call: TRBV28; d_call: -; cdr3_aa: CASSLGPRGFAYEQYF; cdr3_nt: TGTGCCAGCAGTTTAGGCCCACGGGGATTCGCCTACGAGCAGTACTTC
j_call: TRBJ2-7; clone_size: -; v_call: TRBV7-2; d_call: TRBD2; cdr3_aa: CASSRGLAGGNEQYF; cdr3_nt: TGTGCCAGCAGCAGAGGACTAGCGGGAGGTAACGAGCAGTACTTC
j_call: TRBJ2-3; clone_size: -; v_call: TRBV6-2/TRBV6-3; d_call: TRBD2; cdr3_aa: CASSSRRLAGVTDTQYF; cdr3_nt: TGTGCCAGCAGTTCACGGAGGCTAGCGGGAGTCACAGATACGCAGTATTTT
j_call: TRBJ1-1; clone_size: -; v_call: TRBV19; d_call: -; cdr3_aa: CASKWGGPGTEAFF; cdr3_nt: TGTGCCAGTAAATGGGGAGGGCCTGGGACTGAAGCTTTCTTT
j_call: TRBJ1-5; clone_size: -; v_call: TRBV2; d_call: -; cdr3_aa: CASSEGRILGGNQPQHF; cdr3_nt: TGTGCCAGCAGTGAAGGACGGATACTGGGCGGCAATCAGCCCCAGCATTTT
j_call: TRBJ1-6; clone_size: -; v_call: TRBV7-3; d_call: -; cdr3_aa: CATGAADNSPLHF; cdr3_nt: TGTGCCACCGGGGCAGCAGATAATTCACCCCTCCACTTT
j_call: TRBJ1-1; clone_size: -; v_call: TRBV20-1; d_call: -; cdr3_aa: CSARTGFEAFF; cdr3_nt: TGCAGTGCTAGGACGGGTTTTGAAGCTTTCTTT
j_call: TRBJ2-4; clone_size: -; v_call: TRBV9; d_call: TRBD2; cdr3_aa: CASSAPGTSGTKNIQYF; cdr3_nt: TGTGCCAGCAGCGCACCCGGGACTAGCGGGACCAAAAACATTCAGTACTTC
j_call: TRBJ2-1; clone_size: -; v_call: TRBV19; d_call: TRBD2; cdr3_aa: CASSIAPPETSGPPFF; cdr3_nt: TGTGCCAGTAGTATAGCCCCTCCTGAGACTAGCGGCCCCCCTTTCTTC
j_call: TRBJ1-4; clone_size: once; v_call: TRBV23-1; d_call: -; cdr3_aa: CASSPEQVSEKLFF; cdr3_nt: TGCGCCAGCAGTCCCGAGCAGGTCTCAGAAAAACTGTTTTTT
j_call: TRBJ1-2; clone_size: -; v_call: TRBV30; d_call: -; cdr3_aa: CAWSVIVWGYTF; cdr3_nt: TGTGCCTGGAGTGTTATCGTGTGGGGCTACACCTTC
j_call: TRBJ1-1; clone_size: -; v_call: TRBV3-1/TRBV3-2; d_call: TRBD1; cdr3_aa: CASSPGQGGTEAFF; cdr3_nt: TGTGCCAGCAGCCCTGGACAGGGTGGCACTGAAGCTTTCTTT
j_call: TRBJ1-2; clone_size: -; v_call: TRBV6-5; d_call: TRBD1; cdr3_aa: CAVPGGLYGYTF; cdr3_nt: TGTGCCGTCCCAGGGGGACTCTATGGCTACACCTTC
j_call: TRBJ1-5; clone_size: -; v_call: TRBV28; d_call: -; cdr3_aa: CASSLWVENQPQHF; cdr3_nt: TGTGCCAGCAGTTTATGGGTAGAAAATCAGCCCCAGCATTTT
j_call: TRBJ1-2; clone_size: -; v_call: TRBV24-1; d_call: -; cdr3_aa: CATSGLGGYTF; cdr3_nt: TGTGCCACCAGTGGTTTAGGTGGCTACACCTTC
j_call: TRBJ1-5; clone_size: -; v_call: TRBV27; d_call: TRBD1; cdr3_aa: CASSPGTGVRQPQHF; cdr3_nt: TGTGCCAGCAGCCCCGGGACAGGGGTTAGGCAGCCCCAGCATTTT
j_call: TRBJ2-2; clone_size: -; v_call: TRBV30; d_call: -; cdr3_aa: CAWRRPRRSGELFF; cdr3_nt: TGTGCCTGGAGGCGTCCACGGAGATCGGGGGAGCTGTTTTTT